A single sample gave rise to the 25 T cell receptor beta chains below, sequenced in a study of CD8+ T cells in alopecia areata. Treatment specified: oral pan-JAK inhibitor, 5-10 mg twice daily. TCR sequencing used cDNA made by reverse transcription of extracted RNA. Only in-frame clones appear in the TCRdb table, and some are missing; sequencing was by immunoSEQ multiplex PCR. The sample lists about 180,000 clones, about 55% occurring once. The sample here was CD8+ T cells sorted from blood, taken at week 24, from a patient treated with tofacitinib. The receptor set was obtained from a human donor with alopecia areata.

A remark on this clone: Other DNA sequences of this sample code for an identical CDR3. The chain joins TRBV19 to TRBJ1-2, with 11 bases aligning to TRBD1. The CDR3 runs to 14 residues. Germline lookup yields CDR1 LNHDA and CDR2 SQIVND (reference sequence). Germline trimming cut 5 bases from V and 3 bases from J; bases unmatched to any gene: 2. The CDR3 reads CASSPGQGDYGYTF. CDR3 DNA: TGTGCCAGTAGTCCGGGACAGGGGGACTATGGCTACACCTTC. Together with reference TRBV19 and TRBJ1-2, the CDR3 gives the full variable domain: DGGITQSPKYLFRKEGQNVTLSCEQNLNHDAMYWYRQDPGQGLRLIYYSQIVNDFQKGDIAEGYSVSREKKESFPLTVTSAQKNPTAFYLCASSPGQGDYGYTFGSGTRLTVV.

V is TRBV7-7 and J is TRBJ2-5; D ambiguous. The CDR3 extends over 14 amino acids. V was trimmed by 5 bases and J by 3 bases, leaving 13 bases between them. Germline V gene sequence: CDR1 SSHAT, CDR2 FNYEAQ (reference sequence). The CDR3 region is CASSPTLAEETQYF. The CDR3 nucleotides are TGTGCCAGCAGCCCGACTCTCGCGGAAGAGACCCAGTACTTC. The complete variable domain, with remaining parts taken from reference TRBV7-7 and TRBJ2-5, reads GAGVSQSPRYKVTKRGQDVTLRCDPISSHATLYWYQQALGQGPEFLTYFNYEAQPDKSGLPSDRFSAERPEGSISTLTIQRTEQRDSAMYRCASSPTLAEETQYFGPGTRLLVL.

V gene TRBV30 combines with J gene TRBJ1-1, with D possibly being TRBD1 (5 bases). Looked up from germline, CDR1 is GTSNPN and CDR2 is SVGIG (reference sequence). V shed 4 bases and J shed 7 bases, with 13 bases lying between them. This CDR3 has 12 amino acids. Written as DNA, the CDR3 is TGTGCCTGGAAGTGGAGGGGCGGTGAAGCTTTCTTT. Protein product: CAWKWRGGEAFF. The variable domain in full, completed from reference TRBV30 and TRBJ1-1, reads SQTIHQWPATLVQPVGSPLSLECTVEGTSNPNLYWYRQAAGRGLQLLFYSVGIGQISSEVPQNLSASRPQDRQFILSSKKLLLSDSGFYLCAWKWRGGEAFFGQGTRLTVV.

Concerning this clone: The sample carries other DNA sequences with the same CDR3. The rearrangement links TRBV5-6 to TRBJ2-7; D may be TRBD2 (6 bases). V lost 4 bases, J lost 7 bases, and 12 bases lay in between. CDR1 and CDR2 from the germline V gene are SGHDT and YYEEEE. CDR3 size: 12 residues. This chain's CDR3 is CASSLGDSEQYF. CDR3 nucleotide sequence: TGTGCCAGCAGCCTGGGGGACTCAGAGCAGTACTTC.

The V gene is TRBV7-7, the J gene TRBJ2-2; 7 nucleotides match TRBD1. CDR1 is SSHAT and CDR2 is FNYEAQ in the germline V gene (reference sequence). The CDR3 contains 15 residues. With V trimmed by 5 bases and J by 3 bases, 6 bases remained unmatched. The DNA for the CDR3 is TGTGCCAGCAGCCCAGGGGACAGAGACACCGGGGAGCTGTTTTTT. Residues: CASSPGDRDTGELFF.

This clone was detected a few times. This chain uses TRBV29-1 with TRBJ2-7; D not certain. Germline CDR1 reads SQVTM; CDR2 reads ANQGSEA. The CDR3 has 13 residues. V lost 5 bases to trimming and J lost 0 bases, with 11 bases between them. CDR3 nucleotides: TGCAGCGTTAGATTGGAGAGCTCCTACGAGCAGTACTTC. It codes for CSVRLESSYEQYF.

The chain couples TRBV29-1 to TRBJ1-5; D ambiguous. CDR3 length: 11 amino acids. Trimming took 3 bases from V and 4 from J, leaving 4 bases between them. The germline V gene encodes CDR1 SQVTM and CDR2 ANQGSEA. The chain's CDR3 is CSVDTNQPQHF. CDR3 nucleotide sequence: TGCAGCGTTGATACTAATCAGCCCCAGCATTTT.

V usage is TRBV4-3 and J usage is TRBJ2-2; no firm D call. The ends were cut back, 1 base at V and 2 bases at J, with 8 bases in the middle. CDR1 and CDR2 from the germline V gene are LGHNA and YSLEER. The CDR3 extends over 15 amino acids. CDR3 sequence reads: CASSQVMVNTGELFF. The CDR3 region has the DNA TGCGCCAGCAGCCAAGTTATGGTTAACACCGGGGAGCTGTTTTTT.

The chain uses TRBV30 and TRBJ1-1; D unclear. This CDR3 is 13 amino acids long. V was clipped by 0 bases and J by 5 bases, with 10 bases between them. Germline CDR1 reads GTSNPN; CDR2 reads SVGIG (reference sequence). Here the CDR3 reads CAWSVFHGTEAFF. CDR3 DNA sequence: TGTGCCTGGAGTGTCTTTCATGGGACTGAAGCTTTCTTT.

This clone was detected a few times. A junction boundary mismatches the germline segment, possibly from a read error. The genes are TRBV19 and TRBJ2-1, with 8 nucleotides matching TRBD2. The V gene's germline CDR1 is LNHDA and CDR2 SQIVND (reference sequence). This CDR3 spans 12 amino acids. This CDR3 reads CASSTGGQSQIF. The CDR3 DNA follows: TGTGCCAGTAGTACGGGAGGGCAGTCCCAGATCTTC.

Only a few counts were recorded for this clone. The V call is TRBV21-1, the J call TRBJ2-5. TRBV21-1 is a pseudogene segment. The CDR3 contains 11 residues. The CDR3 loop reads CASSKRETQYF. The CDR3 coding sequence is TGTGCCAGCAGCAAAAGGGAGACCCAGTACTTC.

The table lists this clone with a few counts. The chain combines TRBV5-4 with TRBJ2-1, with a weak D call TRBD2 (5 bases). Germline CDR1 reads SGHNT; CDR2 reads YYREEE (reference sequence). Trimming shortened V by 7 bases and J by 5 bases, and 10 bases separated the two germline ends. The CDR3 runs to 12 residues. The DNA for the CDR3 is TGTGCCAGCTCCCACGGGGACAATGAGCAGTTCTTC. Translated: CASSHGDNEQFF.

The V gene is TRBV5-6, the J gene TRBJ2-5, with unresolved D. The CDR3 sequence is 12 residues long. Trimming cost V 4 bases and J 5 bases, with 9 bases left between them. The germline CDR1 and CDR2 sequences are SGHDT and YYEEEE. CDR3 nucleotides: TGTGCCAGCAGCGGGTTCGGGGAGACCCAGTACTTC. Protein product: CASSGFGETQYF.

This clone has a single count. The chain carries TRBV5-6 and TRBJ2-1, with TRBD1 matching 9 bases. This CDR3 spans 15 amino acids. Losses at the gene ends were 3 bases for V and 4 bases for J; bases not matched to a gene: 5. Germline-derived CDR1 and CDR2 are SGHDT and YYEEEE. The CDR3 here is CASSSPGQGYNEQFF. The CDR3 bases are TGTGCCAGCAGCTCGCCCGGACAGGGGTACAATGAGCAGTTCTTC. Full variable domain (remainder filled in from reference TRBV5-6 and TRBJ2-1): DAGVTQSPTHLIKTRGQQVTLRCSPKSGHDTVSWYQQALGQGPQFIFQYYEEEERQRGNFPDRFSGHQFPNYSSELNVNALLLGDSALYLCASSSPGQGYNEQFFGPGTRLTVL.

The V call is TRBV7-9, the J call TRBJ1-6; D call uncertain. V was trimmed by 1 base and J by 9 bases, leaving 4 bases between them. The germline CDR1 and CDR2 sequences are SEHNR and FQNEAQ (reference sequence). The CDR3 is made up of 12 amino acids. The CDR3 DNA follows: TGTGCCAGCAGCTTAGGGGCTTCACCCCTCCACTTT. Its translation is CASSLGASPLHF.

The rearrangement links TRBV30 to TRBJ2-1, with a tentative D call TRBD1 (6 bases). Trimming took 1 base from V and 9 from J, leaving 22 bases between them. Germline CDR1 is GTSNPN and CDR2 is SVGIG (reference sequence). CDR3 size: 16 residues. CDR3 DNA sequence: TGTGCCTGGAGTGAGTCGTGGGGGCGCAGGGTAGCTGAGCAGTTCTTC. Its protein product is CAWSESWGRRVAEQFF.

This clone was counted ten times or more. The chain is built from TRBV5-1 and TRBJ2-7; TRBD1 aligns across 7 bases. Germline loops: CDR1 SGHRS, CDR2 YFSETQ. The ends lost 0 bases at V and 2 bases at J; junction bases unmatched: 2. The CDR3 extends over 14 amino acids. CDR3 nucleotides: TGCGCCAGCAGCTTGGGACAGGGCCCCTACGAGCAGTACTTC. It encodes CASSLGQGPYEQYF.

This clone was detected only a few times. Other DNA sequences in the same sample also yield this CDR3. V and J are TRBV30 and TRBJ2-1; perhaps TRBD2 as D (5 bases). The CDR3 length is 13 residues. V was shortened by 1 base and J by 4 bases, with 8 bases between the two germline ends. Germline CDR1 reads GTSNPN; CDR2 reads SVGIG (reference sequence). In DNA, the CDR3 is TGTGCCTGGAGTGAAGGAGGATACAATGAGCAGTTCTTC. It specifies CAWSEGGYNEQFF.

The gene calls are TRBV6-1 and TRBJ2-1; 11 bases match TRBD1. Unmatched junction bases numbered 11, after V lost 4 bases and J lost 9 bases. This CDR3 has 16 amino acids. CDR1 MNHNS and CDR2 SASEGT come from the germline V gene. The CDR3 loop is CASSVLGDRGKSEQFF. The CDR3, as DNA: TGTGCCAGCAGTGTCCTAGGGGACAGGGGGAAAAGTGAGCAGTTCTTC.

V and J are TRBV29-1 and TRBJ2-1, with D perhaps TRBD2 (6 bases). Trimming took off 7 bases at V and 0 bases at J, with 13 bases between the two ends. This CDR3 spans 14 amino acids. Germline V lookup: CDR1 SQVTM, CDR2 ANQGSEA. The CDR3 DNA follows: TGCAGCGCGTTGGGGGGACTCTCCTACAATGAGCAGTTCTTC. This gives the protein CSALGGLSYNEQFF.

This clone was detected only a few times. For the CDR3, the DNA is TGTGCCAGCAGCTCTACCAACAATGAGCAGTTCTTC. It encodes CASSSTNNEQFF. The chain combines TRBV7-9 with TRBJ2-1; D is unclear. This CDR3 region has 12 residues. The germline CDR1 and CDR2 sequences are SEHNR and FQNEAQ (reference sequence). The V end was cut by 4 bases, the J end by 5 bases, with 6 bases between.

This chain joins TRBV2 and TRBJ1-1, with D possibly matching TRBD1 (5 bases). The CDR3 contains 13 residues. Per germline, CDR1 SNHLY and CDR2 FYNNEI. The germline V and J ends were trimmed by 4 bases and 4 bases, with 10 bases remaining between them. CDR3 amino acids: CASSVGEGTEAFF. CDR3 nucleotide sequence: TGTGCCAGCAGTGTGGGGGAGGGCACTGAAGCTTTCTTT. Supplemented by reference TRBV2 and TRBJ1-1, the full variable domain reads EPEVTQTPSHQVTQMGQEVILRCVPISNHLYFYWYRQILGQKVEFLVSFYNNEISEKSEIFDDQFSVERPDGSNFTLKIRSTKLEDSAMYFCASSVGEGTEAFFGQGTRLTVV.

The chain combines TRBV25-1 with TRBJ2-1; TRBD2 might be the D (6 bases). Germline CDR1 MGHDK, CDR2 SYGVNS. Trimming left V 4 bases short and J 10 bases short, with 14 bases between. The CDR3 sequence is 13 residues long. CDR3 protein: CASSGPTGDEQFF. The CDR3 DNA sequence: TGTGCCAGCAGTGGCCCCACGGGGGACGAGCAGTTCTTC.

This chain links TRBV4-3 with TRBJ2-3, with unresolved D. This CDR3 is built from 14 residues. In germline, CDR1 is LGHNA, CDR2 YSLEER. Trimming shortened V by 0 bases and J by 1 base, and 5 bases separated the two germline ends. This CDR3 reads CASSQERGTDTQYF. As DNA, the CDR3 is TGCGCCAGCAGCCAAGAACGGGGCACAGATACGCAGTATTTT.

V usage is TRBV5-8 and J usage is TRBJ2-3; D not resolved. V gave up 1 base and J gave up 3 bases, with 12 bases separating them. The CDR3 spans 15 residues. Germline V gene sequence: CDR1 SGHTS, CDR2 YDEGEE. The CDR3 region is CASSLSVITTDTQYF. CDR3 DNA: TGTGCCAGCAGCTTGTCCGTAATTACTACAGATACGCAGTATTTT.